These T cell receptor beta chains were read from a single sample in a study of shared clonotypes between healthy human individuals. Repertoires were generated with immunoSEQ multiplex PCR, while TCRdb's copy carries only in-frame clones and drops some. The sample records some 2 million clones, 95% being singletons. The sequencing input was naive CD4+ T cells sorted from blood. The receptors here all came from a man between 18 and 35 years old in good health. Each CDR3 is given with its conserved first and last residue. Fields, in order: J gene, clone size, D gene, V gene, CDR3 protein, CDR3 DNA. The D gene is left open where the match is weak. The listing skips clone size in some rows; elsewhere it reads once, few, many or a size class.

j_call: TRBJ2-2
clone_size: .
d_call: .
v_call: TRBV5-1
cdr3_aa: CASSLGSTGELFF
cdr3_nt: TGCGCCAGCAGCTTGGGCTCCACCGGGGAGCTGTTTTTT

j_call: TRBJ2-5
clone_size: once
d_call: .
v_call: TRBV7-6
cdr3_aa: CASSPRSLQETQYF
cdr3_nt: TGTGCCAGCAGCCCTAGGTCGCTCCAAGAGACCCAGTACTTC

j_call: TRBJ2-2
clone_size: .
d_call: .
v_call: TRBV30
cdr3_aa: CAWSVSGTGELFF
cdr3_nt: TGTGCCTGGAGTGTTTCGGGCACCGGGGAGCTGTTTTTT

j_call: TRBJ2-5
clone_size: .
d_call: .
v_call: TRBV5-4
cdr3_aa: CASSFGSVGETQYF
cdr3_nt: TGTGCCAGCAGCTTTGGGTCAGTTGGCGAGACCCAGTACTTC

j_call: TRBJ2-3
clone_size: .
d_call: .
v_call: TRBV5-1
cdr3_aa: CASSLGGYTDTQYF
cdr3_nt: TGCGCCAGCAGCTTGGGGGGATACACAGATACGCAGTATTTT

j_call: TRBJ2-1
clone_size: .
d_call: .
v_call: TRBV11-2
cdr3_aa: CASSLGRLMSSYNEQFF
cdr3_nt: TGTGCCAGCAGCTTAGGACGTTTAATGAGCTCCTACAATGAGCAGTTCTTC

j_call: TRBJ1-2
clone_size: .
d_call: .
v_call: TRBV5-1
cdr3_aa: CASSLGQPFDGYTF
cdr3_nt: TGCGCCAGCAGCTTGGGACAGCCCTTTGATGGCTACACCTTC

j_call: TRBJ2-7
clone_size: .
d_call: .
v_call: TRBV4-3
cdr3_aa: CASSQDEWAYEQYF
cdr3_nt: TGCGCCAGCAGCCAAGATGAATGGGCCTACGAGCAGTACTTC

j_call: TRBJ1-2
clone_size: .
d_call: TRBD1
v_call: TRBV10-3
cdr3_aa: CAISERQGGYGYTF
cdr3_nt: TGTGCCATCAGTGAACGACAGGGTGGCTATGGCTACACCTTC

j_call: TRBJ2-7
clone_size: .
d_call: .
v_call: TRBV5-4
cdr3_aa: CASSFWGPRLPAASEQYF
cdr3_nt: TGTGCCAGCAGCTTTTGGGGACCGCGACTACCTGCGGCTAGCGAGCAGTACTTC

j_call: TRBJ2-1
clone_size: once
d_call: TRBD1
v_call: TRBV5-1
cdr3_aa: CASRFGTGDRGNEQFF
cdr3_nt: TGCGCCAGCAGATTCGGGACAGGGGACAGGGGCAATGAGCAGTTCTTC

j_call: TRBJ1-4
clone_size: .
d_call: .
v_call: TRBV5-1
cdr3_aa: CASHPAGAGEKLFF
cdr3_nt: TGCGCCAGCCACCCCGCGGGGGCGGGAGAAAAACTGTTTTTT

j_call: TRBJ1-2
clone_size: .
d_call: .
v_call: TRBV28
cdr3_aa: CASSLSGPVRQLGYTF
cdr3_nt: TGTGCCAGCAGTTTATCGGGCCCGGTCCGACAGTTAGGCTACACCTTC

j_call: TRBJ1-6
clone_size: .
d_call: .
v_call: TRBV6-5
cdr3_aa: CASSYSGAGNSPLHF
cdr3_nt: TGTGCCAGCAGTTACTCGGGGGCGGGGAATTCACCCCTCCACTTT

j_call: TRBJ2-1
clone_size: .
d_call: .
v_call: TRBV7-8
cdr3_aa: CASLRYNEQFF
cdr3_nt: TGTGCCAGCCTGCGGTACAATGAGCAGTTCTTC

j_call: TRBJ2-5
clone_size: .
d_call: .
v_call: TRBV6-6
cdr3_aa: CASSYSRNRQETQYF
cdr3_nt: TGTGCCAGCAGTTACTCGAGGAACAGGCAAGAGACCCAGTACTTC

j_call: TRBJ2-3
clone_size: .
d_call: .
v_call: TRBV10-3
cdr3_aa: CAIRSSTDTQYF
cdr3_nt: TGTGCCATTCGATCTAGCACAGATACGCAGTATTTT

j_call: TRBJ1-2
clone_size: .
d_call: TRBD1
v_call: TRBV19
cdr3_aa: CASRAQGISNYGYTF
cdr3_nt: TGTGCCAGTAGGGCACAGGGGATATCAAACTATGGCTACACCTTC

j_call: TRBJ1-6
clone_size: once
d_call: .
v_call: TRBV14
cdr3_aa: CASSQTLHSPLHF
cdr3_nt: TGTGCCAGCAGCCAAACATTGCATTCACCCCTCCACTTT

j_call: TRBJ2-7
clone_size: .
d_call: TRBD2
v_call: TRBV9
cdr3_aa: CASSVGREVIYEQYF
cdr3_nt: TGTGCCAGCAGCGTAGGTCGGGAGGTGATCTACGAGCAGTACTTC

j_call: TRBJ2-4
clone_size: .
d_call: TRBD2
v_call: TRBV14
cdr3_aa: CASSQDWREGKNIQYF
cdr3_nt: TGTGCCAGCAGCCAAGATTGGAGGGAGGGAAAAAACATTCAGTACTTC

j_call: TRBJ2-1
clone_size: once
d_call: TRBD2
v_call: TRBV4-2
cdr3_aa: CASSQDLTPAGVYNEQFF
cdr3_nt: TGTGCCAGCAGCCAAGATCTGACCCCAGCGGGGGTTTACAATGAGCAGTTCTTC

j_call: TRBJ2-1
clone_size: .
d_call: .
v_call: TRBV5-1
cdr3_aa: CASSLEGRGKYEQFF
cdr3_nt: TGCGCCAGCAGCTTGGAGGGCCGCGGGAAGTATGAGCAGTTCTTC